One sample yielded the 32 T cell receptor beta chains listed below, sequenced in a study of shared clonotypes between healthy human individuals. Repertoires were generated with immunoSEQ multiplex PCR, while TCRdb's copy carries only in-frame clones and drops some. Seen here are some 2.1 million clones, about 95% observed once, and the top ten hold around 0.13%. The material sequenced was naive CD4+ T cells sorted from blood. Subset: CD45RA+ positively selected. The source of these receptors is a man younger than 35 in good health.

J is TRBJ2-7 and V is TRBV20-1; D is uncertain. This CDR3 region has 11 residues. Germline V gives CDR1 DFQATT, CDR2 SNEGSKA (reference sequence). Deletions cut 2 bases from V and 7 bases from J, with 9 bases between. The CDR3 protein is CSARPGGEQYF. DNA of the CDR3: TGCAGTGCTAGACCCGGTGGGGAGCAGTACTTC.

V usage is TRBV6-1 and J usage is TRBJ1-3; no reliable D call. Germline assignment: CDR1 MNHNS and CDR2 SASEGT. The ends were cut back, 4 bases at V and 6 bases at J, with 7 bases in the middle. The CDR3 runs 12 residues. The CDR3 here is CASSVRENTIYF. The CDR3 nucleotides are TGTGCCAGCAGTGTAAGGGAAAACACCATATATTTT.

The V and J genes are TRBV18 and TRBJ2-7; D is perhaps TRBD1 (6 bases). The CDR3 is 14 residues long. Germline V gene data show CDR1 as KGHSH and CDR2 as LQKENI. The ends were cut back, 3 bases at V and 5 bases at J, with 14 bases in the middle. CDR3 DNA sequence: TGTGCCAGCTCACCCCCCGGACAGATCAACGAGCAGTACTTC. This translates into CASSPPGQINEQYF.

Concerning this clone: Other DNA sequences of this sample code for an identical CDR3. This chain links TRBV7-9 with TRBJ2-7; D is possibly TRBD1 (6 bases). The CDR3 runs 12 residues. The V and J ends lost 5 bases and 4 bases respectively, with 9 bases between them. Per germline, CDR1 SEHNR and CDR2 FQNEAQ (reference sequence). The CDR3 is CASSEQGYEQYF. The CDR3 DNA reads TGTGCCAGCAGCGAACAGGGATACGAGCAGTACTTC.

This clone was recorded only once. The chain couples TRBV10-3 to TRBJ2-2; a weak D match, TRBD1 (6 bases). Between the trimmed V and J ends, which lost 2 bases and 5 bases, there was a span of 15 bases. This CDR3 spans 16 amino acids. Germline CDR1 reads ENHRY; CDR2 reads SYGVKD. CDR3 coding DNA: TGTGCCATCAGTGAGCGGGAACAGGGTAGTACCGGGGAGCTGTTTTTT. Translation: CAISEREQGSTGELFF.

CDR3 sequence: CASSLTAGGRDQYF. The CDR3 DNA is TGTGCCAGCAGCTTAACTGCGGGGGGAAGAGACCAGTACTTC. The chain uses TRBV7-3 and TRBJ2-5, with 8 bases that match TRBD2. The germline gives CDR1 SGHTA, CDR2 FQGTGA. Trimming removed 0 bases from V and 10 bases from J; junction bases left unmatched: 7. This CDR3 has 14 residues.

For the CDR3, the DNA is TGTGCCAGCAGCCAGGGACTAGCGGGGTTTACTAGCACAGATACGCAGTATTTT. Translated: CASSQGLAGFTSTDTQYF. The chain has TRBV9 and TRBJ2-3; 13 bases align to TRBD2. The CDR3 covers 18 residues. The J segment lost 0 bases and the V segment lost 4 bases, leaving 8 bases of the junction unmatched. Germline values: CDR1 SGDLS, CDR2 YYNGEE.

The rearrangement uses TRBV11-1 and TRBJ1-3; no clear D gene. CDR1 is SGHAT and CDR2 is FQDESV in the germline V gene (reference sequence). The CDR3 covers 12 residues. V dropped 3 bases and J dropped 4 bases, with 4 bases sitting between them. The CDR3 sequence is CASSFGGNTIYF. In nucleotides, the CDR3 is TGTGCCAGCAGCTTCGGAGGAAACACCATATATTTT.

A remark on this clone: A much more abundant neighbour one base away suggests this may be a read error. V and J are TRBV7-2 and TRBJ1-1; 9 bases are shared with TRBD1. Looked up from germline, CDR1 is SGHTA and CDR2 is FQGNSA. CDR3 length: 14 residues. Trimming cost V 4 bases and J 3 bases; bases outside gene matches: 3. The CDR3 reads CASSSGTGHTEAFF. Here the CDR3 DNA reads TGTGCCAGCAGCTCCGGGACAGGGCACACTGAAGCTTTCTTT.

This sequence joins TRBV10-3 and TRBJ2-5; D perhaps matches TRBD1 (6 bases). The ends were cut back, 2 bases at V and 3 bases at J, with 13 bases in the middle. Germline V gives CDR1 ENHRY, CDR2 SYGVKD. The CDR3 runs 15 residues. The CDR3: CAISEPGTSEETQYF. The CDR3 nucleotides read TGTGCCATCAGTGAGCCTGGGACATCAGAAGAGACCCAGTACTTC.

V is TRBV6-1 and J is TRBJ1-5; D not certain. The CDR3 sequence is 11 residues long. The V gene lost 7 bases and the J gene lost 6 bases, with 7 bases spanning the gap. Germline V gene sequence: CDR1 MNHNS, CDR2 SASEGT. This CDR3 is CASTDTQPQHF. The CDR3 DNA follows: TGTGCCAGCACAGACACTCAGCCCCAGCATTTT.

The chain uses TRBV11-2 and TRBJ2-7; a possible D gene is TRBD1 (6 bases). The CDR3 spans 14 residues. Germline V gene lookup returns CDR1 SGHAT and CDR2 FQNNGV. The germline V and J ends were trimmed by 2 bases and 4 bases, with 12 bases remaining between them. The CDR3 loop is CASSLHQGLYEQYF. The CDR3, as DNA: TGTGCCAGCAGCTTACACCAGGGGCTTTACGAGCAGTACTTC. The full variable domain, rest sourced from reference TRBV11-2 and TRBJ2-7, is EAGVAQSPRYKIIEKRQSVAFWCNPISGHATLYWYQQILGQGPKLLIQFQNNGVVDDSQLPKDRFSAERLKGVDSTLKIQPAKLEDSAVYLCASSLHQGLYEQYFGPGTRLTVT.

The CDR3 loop is CASSFGGVNMAMEAFF. The CDR3 nucleotides read TGCGCCAGCAGCTTTGGAGGGGTCAACATGGCGATGGAGGCTTTCTTT. This rearrangement joins TRBV5-1 to TRBJ1-1; possible D gene TRBD1, 5 bases. V shed 2 bases and J shed 11 bases, with 25 bases lying between them. CDR1 SGHRS and CDR2 YFSETQ come from the germline V gene. The CDR3 length is 16 residues.

The V and J genes are TRBV6-6 and TRBJ2-2; D is unresolved. The germline gives CDR1 MNHNY, CDR2 SVGAGI (reference sequence). V lost 2 bases and J 4 bases, leaving 11 bases between the germline ends. This CDR3 spans 15 amino acids. CDR3 sequence (DNA): TGTGCCAGCAGTTACCCAAAGGGATTCACCGGGGAGCTGTTTTTT. It codes for CASSYPKGFTGELFF.

The J gene is TRBJ2-3, the V gene TRBV9, with TRBD2 identical over 9 bases. Germline lookup yields CDR1 SGDLS and CDR2 YYNGEE. Trimming removed 0 bases from V and 4 bases from J; junction bases left unmatched: 6. CDR3 length: 16 residues. CDR3 amino acids: CASSVGASGTADTQYF. The CDR3 nucleotides are TGTGCCAGCAGCGTAGGGGCTAGCGGGACTGCAGATACGCAGTATTTT.

The J gene is TRBJ2-3, the V gene TRBV6-5; TRBD1 or TRBD2 may be the D gene (5 bases each). V was clipped by 8 bases and J by 5 bases, with 17 bases between them. CDR1 and CDR2 from the germline V gene are MNHEY and SVGAGI. CDR3 length: 14 amino acids. This CDR3 is CASRPSGTRDTQYF. CDR3 coding DNA: TGTGCCAGCCGTCCGTCCGGGACCAGAGATACGCAGTATTTT.

The V call is TRBV5-1, the J call TRBJ1-1; possible D gene TRBD1, 5 bases. V shed 1 base and J shed 10 bases, with 14 bases lying between them. The CDR3 has 13 residues. CDR1 and CDR2 from the germline V gene are SGHRS and YFSETQ. The DNA of the CDR3 is TGCGCCAGCAGCTTGACCGAGGGGTTTGGAGCTTTCTTT. It encodes CASSLTEGFGAFF.

Details on this clone: Within the sample, other DNA sequences also encode this same CDR3. The chain combines TRBV5-6 with TRBJ1-1, with unresolved D. Germline V gene data show CDR1 as SGHDT and CDR2 as YYEEEE. V shed 0 bases and J shed 5 bases, with 5 bases lying between them. The CDR3 runs to 12 residues. The CDR3, as DNA: TGTGCCAGCAGCTTGGTAGGGACTGAAGCTTTCTTT. It yields the protein CASSLVGTEAFF. The whole variable domain, filled in from reference TRBV5-6 and TRBJ1-1, reads DAGVTQSPTHLIKTRGQQVTLRCSPKSGHDTVSWYQQALGQGPQFIFQYYEEEERQRGNFPDRFSGHQFPNYSSELNVNALLLGDSALYLCASSLVGTEAFFGQGTRLTVV.

The rearrangement links TRBV19 to TRBJ2-3, with 11 bases lining up with TRBD2. Per the germline V gene, CDR1 is LNHDA and CDR2 is SQIVND (reference sequence). With 5 bases clipped from V and 6 bases from J, the junction kept 13 bases outside the gene matches. CDR3 length: 17 amino acids. CDR3 nucleotides: TGTGCCAGTAGTCCACTCGAATTAGCGGGAGGGCACGATACGCAGTATTTT. Translated: CASSPLELAGGHDTQYF.

V is TRBV25-1 and J is TRBJ1-1; D remains ambiguous. V was cut by 7 bases and J by 10 bases, with 10 bases left in between. Germline V CDR1 and CDR2: MGHDK, SYGVNS. This CDR3 has 10 residues. The CDR3 bases are TGTGCCAGCATCAGGCGGTCAGCTTTCTTT. It specifies CASIRRSAFF. Drawing the rest from reference TRBV25-1 and TRBJ1-1, the complete variable domain is EADIYQTPRYLVIGTGKKITLECSQTMGHDKMYWYQQDPGMELHLIHYSYGVNSTEKGDLSSESTVSRIRTEHFPLTLESARPSHTSQYLCASIRRSAFFGQGTRLTVV.

The rearrangement links TRBV10-3 to TRBJ1-2; possibly TRBD1 for D (6 bases). The CDR3 loop spans 12 amino acids. Germline V CDR1 and CDR2: ENHRY, SYGVKD. Trimming shortened V by 6 bases and J by 7 bases, and 12 bases separated the two germline ends. CDR3 sequence (DNA): TGTGCCATCAGCAATCACAGGGTTGGCTACACCTTC. The encoded protein is CAISNHRVGYTF.

The chain has TRBV5-4 and TRBJ2-2, with D possibly TRBD2 on 6 matching bases. The ends were cut back, 6 bases at V and 1 base at J, with 16 bases in the middle. Germline V gene data show CDR1 as SGHNT and CDR2 as YYREEE (reference sequence). The length of the CDR3 is 16 residues. CDR3 sequence reads: CASTWAGSLNTGELFF. The CDR3, as DNA: TGTGCCAGCACCTGGGCGGGGAGTCTGAACACCGGGGAGCTGTTTTTT.

The V call is TRBV6-5, the J call TRBJ2-7; TRBD2 agrees at 13 bases. The CDR3 loop spans 16 amino acids. The germline CDR1 and CDR2 sequences are MNHEY and SVGAGI. V dropped 2 bases and J dropped 4; count of bases not matched to a gene: 5. Here the CDR3 reads CASSYRGLAGVYEQYF. The CDR3 DNA reads as TGTGCCAGCAGTTACCGAGGACTAGCGGGAGTATACGAGCAGTACTTC.

This rearrangement joins TRBV19 to TRBJ2-2, with D maybe TRBD2 (5 bases). Deletions cut 3 bases from V and 4 bases from J, with 12 bases between. Germline lookup yields CDR1 LNHDA and CDR2 SQIVND (reference sequence). This CDR3 is 15 amino acids long. The CDR3 region is CASSIFEGGTGELFF. The CDR3 DNA reads as TGTGCCAGTAGTATCTTCGAAGGAGGCACCGGGGAGCTGTTTTTT.

V usage is TRBV7-9 and J usage is TRBJ1-4; D not resolved. Germline-derived CDR1 and CDR2 are SEHNR and FQNEAQ (reference sequence). The CDR3 consists of 16 residues. Trimming stripped 1 base from V and 8 bases from J, with 17 bases between. The CDR3 is CASSLEFMAHLEKLFF. The CDR3, as DNA: TGTGCCAGCAGCTTAGAATTTATGGCCCATTTGGAAAAACTGTTTTTT.

This chain joins TRBV5-1 and TRBJ2-2, with 7 bases lining up with TRBD2. V shed 1 base and J 0 bases; nucleotides not matched to a gene: 3. CDR1 SGHRS and CDR2 YFSETQ come from the germline V gene. The length of the CDR3 is 16 residues. This CDR3 is CASSLIGGTNTGELFF. The DNA for the CDR3 is TGCGCCAGCAGCTTGATCGGGGGGACGAACACCGGGGAGCTGTTTTTT.

The genes are TRBV27 and TRBJ2-3; D is perhaps TRBD2 (5 bases). The CDR3 spans 16 residues. The germline CDR1 and CDR2 sequences are MNHEY and SMNVEV (reference sequence). With 6 bases removed from V and 2 bases from J, the gap between germline ends came to 18 bases. The CDR3 region is CASRDLGGWVTDTQYF. DNA of the CDR3: TGTGCCAGCAGAGACCTCGGCGGGTGGGTCACAGATACGCAGTATTTT.

J is TRBJ2-3 and V is TRBV25-1; no definite D call. V lost 0 bases and J lost 2, with 6 bases in between. There are 14 residues in the CDR3. CDR1 and CDR2 from the germline V gene are MGHDK and SYGVNS. CDR3 region: CASSEYGTTDTQYF. The CDR3 bases are TGTGCCAGCAGTGAATACGGCACCACAGATACGCAGTATTTT.

In this sample, this clone turned up once. The same CDR3 also results from other DNA sequences found in this sample. The chain combines TRBV2 with TRBJ2-7; D uncertain. Trimming cost V 6 bases and J 0 bases, with 6 bases left between them. The germline gives CDR1 SNHLY, CDR2 FYNNEI. The CDR3 is 12 amino acids. CDR3 nucleotide sequence: TGTGCCAGCAGAGTAGACTCCTACGAGCAGTACTTC. It translates to CASRVDSYEQYF.

This clone came up once. The rearrangement links TRBV27 to TRBJ2-3; tentative D call: TRBD2 (5 bases). CDR3 size: 15 residues. Germline assignment: CDR1 MNHEY and CDR2 SMNVEV (reference sequence). V was trimmed by 2 bases and J by 4 bases, leaving 13 bases between them. As DNA, the CDR3 is TGTGCCAGCAGTTTAAGGTCCGGGGTTTCAGATACGCAGTATTTT. Translating gives CASSLRSGVSDTQYF.

V is TRBV18 and J is TRBJ2-7; D not resolved. Germline V gene sequence: CDR1 KGHSH, CDR2 LQKENI. V dropped 6 bases and J dropped 2 bases, with 14 bases sitting between them. CDR3 length: 14 residues. CDR3 loop: CASSTSGSPYEQYF. The CDR3 DNA follows: TGTGCCAGCTCTACCTCTGGGTCCCCCTACGAGCAGTACTTC.

This rearrangement joins TRBV7-2 to TRBJ2-1; D is possibly TRBD1 (5 bases). The V end lost 6 bases, the J end lost 2 bases, and 11 bases lay between the germline ends. Germline CDR1 is SGHTA and CDR2 is FQGNSA. This CDR3 is built from 14 residues. The CDR3: CASSMGPAYNEQFF. In nucleotides, the CDR3 is TGTGCCAGCAGTATGGGGCCGGCCTACAATGAGCAGTTCTTC.